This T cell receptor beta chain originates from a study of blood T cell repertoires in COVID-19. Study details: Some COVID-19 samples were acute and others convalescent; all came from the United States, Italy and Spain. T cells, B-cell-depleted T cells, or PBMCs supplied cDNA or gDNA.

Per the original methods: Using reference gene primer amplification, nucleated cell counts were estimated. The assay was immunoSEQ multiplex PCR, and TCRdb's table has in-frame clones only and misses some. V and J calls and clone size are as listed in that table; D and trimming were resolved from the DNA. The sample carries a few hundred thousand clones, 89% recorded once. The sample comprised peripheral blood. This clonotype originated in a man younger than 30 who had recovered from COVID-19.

CDR3 loop: CASSRTGYGYTF. CDR3 sequence (DNA): TGTGCCAGTAGCAGGACAGGGTATGGCTACACCTTC. The rearrangement uses TRBV19 and TRBJ1-2; 8 bases are shared with TRBD1. Germline CDR1 reads LNHDA; CDR2 reads SQIVND (reference sequence). The CDR3 has 12 amino acids. V shed 6 bases and J 5 bases; nucleotides not matched to a gene: 2.